This T cell receptor (beta chain) came from a study of cytomegalovirus exposure and HLA in healthy donors. With respect to this clone: Its target is not known. A junction end diverges from the germline sequence, so it may reflect a read error.

Findings and limits, study-wide: Most TCR sequences proved rare, with some public TCRs found in many donors.

Vbeta (60) and Jbeta (13) primers were used in the PCR. The repertoire was sequenced with immunoSEQ multiplex PCR; TCRdb's copy has only in-frame clones and lacks some. Counted here are 150,000 or so clones, roughly 85% occurring once; the ten biggest clones make up 9.5% to 10%. The sequence came from a man younger than 30 in good health and CMV-seropositive. Sequencing was performed on PBMCs.

The CDR3 DNA reads as TGTGCCTGGAGTGTATCGGGGAGCGATGAAACACTGTTTTTT. Its translation: CAWSVSGSDETLFF. This chain uses TRBV30 with TRBJ1-4; D not certain. Germline V gene sequence: CDR1 GTSNPN, CDR2 SVGIG (reference sequence). This CDR3 contains 14 residues. Together with reference TRBV30 and TRBJ1-4, the CDR3 gives the full variable domain: SQTIHQWPATLVQPVGSPLSLECTVEGTSNPNLYWYRQAAGRGLQLLFYSVGIGQISSEVPQNLSASRPQDRQFILSSKKLLLSDSGFYLCAWSVSGSDETLFFGSGTQLSVL.